The following is a T cell receptor (beta chain) sequence with its context. The antigen remains unidentified. Use of 60 Vbeta and 13 Jbeta primers characterized the PCR. The data were produced by immunoSEQ multiplex PCR, yet TCRdb's version contains in-frame clones alone and is incomplete. This sample contains 95,000 to 150,000 clones. This CDR3 contains 15 residues. Germline assignment: CDR1 MNHNS and CDR2 SASEGT. Between the trimmed V and J ends, which lost 3 bases and 3 bases, there was a span of 15 bases. The data derive from a study of cytomegalovirus exposure and HLA in healthy donors. Study-wide points: More clonal expansion characterized HLA-associated TCR beta chains than equally common others in a later analysis. Data from an earlier analysis indicated that most TCR beta V segments were productive either about 87% or about 30% of the time.

Sequencing was done on a sample of PBMCs. The chain has TRBV6-1 and TRBJ2-7; TRBD1 is a possible D gene (6 bases). The TCR comes from a man younger than 35 in good health and CMV-seronegative. The CDR3 region is CASSDVGQISYEQYF. The DNA of the CDR3 is TGTGCCAGCAGTGATGTCGGACAGATAAGCTACGAGCAGTACTTC.